Sequencing of this T cell receptor beta chain was carried out in a study of blood T cell repertoires in COVID-19 (dated by TCRdb to the early 2020s). Turning to the overall study: Collaborator samples came from the United States, Italy and Spain and covered acute and convalescent phases of COVID-19. The material from the prospective study consisted of cDNA or gDNA derived from T cells, B-cell-depleted T cells, or PBMCs. Deeply sampled blood TCRbeta repertoires from subjects exposed to, actively infected with, or recovered from COVID-19 were included in the dataset. The repertoires were released in a freely available public database meant as a resource for research on the immune response to SARS-CoV-2. The samples were drawn from two sources: the first 160 participants of the ongoing ImmuneRACE study, and 1,200 or so subjects contributed by 6 global collaborators. Nearly every sample came with metadata listing a de-identified subject ID, COVID-19 status, age in years and sex. Where available, HLA class I and class II types were taken from metadata supplied by the sample provider and were not determined by assay-based typing.

One collaborating source in Seattle enrolled patients while the patients were actively infected and followed the patients over time throughout the course of disease. The collaborating institutions used their own protocols to collect whole blood in K2EDTA tubes. For TCRbeta analysis, collaborators shipped samples in one of three forms: frozen whole blood, isolated PBMCs, or DNA extracted from either of those sample types. TCRbeta CDR3 regions were amplified from genomic DNA using the immunoSEQ Assay, a bias-controlled multiplex PCR. Per the source publication's procedure: Within the assay, amplification of reference gene primers was used to estimate how many nucleated cells each sample contained. To quantify the absolute abundance of each unique TCRbeta CDR3 rearrangement, sequence reads were collapsed and filtered. For each sample, productive Simpson clonality was calculated as the square root of Simpson's diversity index over productive rearrangements. The clones in this table, taken by TCRdb from immuneACCESS, are in-frame only. Not every clone is retained; where verified, under half of the shortfall comes from an unresolved V gene, and the cause of the rest is unknown. V and J calls and clone size follow that table, whereas D and trimming were derived from the DNA. This sample holds some 68,000 clones; about 92% were observed only once. Of the sample, under 0.65% is held by the ten largest clones.

The paper as a whole reports these results and caveats: The amount of clinical and demographic metadata varied by source and participant and was provided uncurated.

On this clone itself: The target of this receptor is not known. The input lacks base qualities; no much larger clone sits a single base away.

CDR1 and CDR2 (SGHRS, YFSETQ) derive from the germline V gene. Germline trimming amounts to 1 base on V and 3 bases on J, with 8 as the count of junction bases outside the gene matches. From cysteine to phenylalanine, the CDR3 is 16 amino acids long. Just CDR3 DNA is preserved here, 48 bases in frame from base 1. The source of this sequence is a man aged 45-65 years with COVID-19, enrolled during active disease. Material for sequencing was peripheral blood. In this chain, TRBV5-1 is recombined with TRBJ2-3, and TRBD1 aligns with 7 junction nucleotides. The CDR3 has the sequence CASSLRIAQGTDTQYF. The DNA sequence follows: TGCGCCAGCAGCTTGCGTATCGCACAGGGGACAGATACGCAGTATTTT. Joined to the reference TRBV5-1 and TRBJ2-3 proteins, this CDR3 gives the full variable domain: KAGVTQTPRYLIKTRGQQVTLSCSPISGHRSVSWYQQTPGQGLQFLFEYFSETQRNKGNFPGRFSGRQFSNSRSEMNVSTLELGDSALYLCASSLRIAQGTDTQYFGPGTRLTVL.